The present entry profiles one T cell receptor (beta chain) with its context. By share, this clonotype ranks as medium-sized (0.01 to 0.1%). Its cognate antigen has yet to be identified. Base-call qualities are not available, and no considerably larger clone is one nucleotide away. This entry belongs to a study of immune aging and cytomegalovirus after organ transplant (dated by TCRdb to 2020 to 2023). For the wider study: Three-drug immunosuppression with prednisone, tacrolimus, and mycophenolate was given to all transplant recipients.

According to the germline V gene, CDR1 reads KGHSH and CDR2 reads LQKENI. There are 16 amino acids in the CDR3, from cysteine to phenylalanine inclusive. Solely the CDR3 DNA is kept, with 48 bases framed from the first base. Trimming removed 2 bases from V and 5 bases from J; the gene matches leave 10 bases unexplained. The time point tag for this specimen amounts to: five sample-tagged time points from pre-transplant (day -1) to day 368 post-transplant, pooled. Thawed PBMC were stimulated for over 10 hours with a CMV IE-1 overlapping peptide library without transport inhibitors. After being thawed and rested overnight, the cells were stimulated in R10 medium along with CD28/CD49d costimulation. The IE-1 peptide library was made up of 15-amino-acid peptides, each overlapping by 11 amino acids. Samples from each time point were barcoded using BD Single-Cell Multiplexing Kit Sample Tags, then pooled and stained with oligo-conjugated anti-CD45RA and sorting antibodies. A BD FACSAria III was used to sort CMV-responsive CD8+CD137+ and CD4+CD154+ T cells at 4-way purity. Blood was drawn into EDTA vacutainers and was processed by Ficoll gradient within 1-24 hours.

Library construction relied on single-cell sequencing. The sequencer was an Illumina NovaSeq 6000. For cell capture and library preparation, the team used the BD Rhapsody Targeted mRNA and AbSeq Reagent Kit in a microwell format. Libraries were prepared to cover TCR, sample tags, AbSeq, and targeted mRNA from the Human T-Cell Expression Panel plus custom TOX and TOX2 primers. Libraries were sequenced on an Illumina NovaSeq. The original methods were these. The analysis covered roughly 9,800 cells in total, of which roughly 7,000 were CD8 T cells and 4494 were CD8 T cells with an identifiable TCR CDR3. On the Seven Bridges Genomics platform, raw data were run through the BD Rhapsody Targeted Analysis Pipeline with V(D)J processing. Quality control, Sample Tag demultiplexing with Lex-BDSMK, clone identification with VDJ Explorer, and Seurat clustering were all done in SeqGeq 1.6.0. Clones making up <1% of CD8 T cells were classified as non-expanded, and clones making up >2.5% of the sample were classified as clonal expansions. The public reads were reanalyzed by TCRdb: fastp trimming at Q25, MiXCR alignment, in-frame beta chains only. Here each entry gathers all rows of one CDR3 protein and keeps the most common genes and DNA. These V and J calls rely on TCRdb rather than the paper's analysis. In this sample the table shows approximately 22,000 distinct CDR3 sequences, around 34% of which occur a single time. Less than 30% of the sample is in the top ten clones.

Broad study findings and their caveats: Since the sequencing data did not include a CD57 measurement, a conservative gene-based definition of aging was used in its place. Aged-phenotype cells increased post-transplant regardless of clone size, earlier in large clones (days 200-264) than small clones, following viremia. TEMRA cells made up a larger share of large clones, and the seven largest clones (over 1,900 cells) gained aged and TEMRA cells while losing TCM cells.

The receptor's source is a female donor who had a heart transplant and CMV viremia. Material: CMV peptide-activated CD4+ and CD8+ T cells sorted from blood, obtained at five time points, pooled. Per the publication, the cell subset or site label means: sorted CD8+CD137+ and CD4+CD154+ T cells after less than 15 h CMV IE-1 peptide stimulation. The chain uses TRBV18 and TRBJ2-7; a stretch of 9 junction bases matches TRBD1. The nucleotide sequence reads TGTGCCAGCTCACCAAAAAGGACAGGGGCTGTGAACGAGCAGTACTTC. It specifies CASSPKRTGAVNEQYF. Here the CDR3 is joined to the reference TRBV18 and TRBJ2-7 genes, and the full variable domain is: NAGVMQNPRHLVRRRGQEARLRCSPMKGHSHVYWYRQLPEEGLKFMVYLQKENIIDESGMPKERFSAEFPKEGPSILRIQQVVRGDSAAYFCASSPKRTGAVNEQYFGPGTRLTVT.